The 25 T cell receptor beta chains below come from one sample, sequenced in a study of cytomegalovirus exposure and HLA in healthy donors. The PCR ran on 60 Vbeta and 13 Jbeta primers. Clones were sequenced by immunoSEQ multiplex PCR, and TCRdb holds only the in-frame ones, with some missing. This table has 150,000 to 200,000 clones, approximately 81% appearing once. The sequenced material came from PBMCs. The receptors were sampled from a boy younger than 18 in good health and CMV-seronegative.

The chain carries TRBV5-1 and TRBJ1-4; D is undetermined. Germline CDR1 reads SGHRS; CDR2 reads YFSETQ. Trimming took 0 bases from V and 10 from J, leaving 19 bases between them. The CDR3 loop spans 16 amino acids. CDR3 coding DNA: TGCGCCAGCAGCTTGGCCGCCGAGGGTCAGAAAGGAAAACTGTTTTTT. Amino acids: CASSLAAEGQKGKLFF.

The CDR3 protein is CASSDRGGGASDEQFF. DNA of the CDR3: TGTGCCAGCAGTGACCGTGGCGGGGGGGCCTCAGATGAGCAGTTCTTC. The rearrangement joins TRBV6-4 to TRBJ2-1; 9 bases map to TRBD2. J gave up 8 bases and V 2 bases, and 10 bases lay outside the gene matches. This CDR3 contains 16 residues. Germline CDR1 is MRHNA and CDR2 is SNTAGT.

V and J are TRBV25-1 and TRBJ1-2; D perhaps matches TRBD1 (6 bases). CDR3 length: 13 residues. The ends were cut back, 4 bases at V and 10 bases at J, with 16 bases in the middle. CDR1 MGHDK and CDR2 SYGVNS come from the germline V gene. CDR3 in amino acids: CASSGTRQADYTF. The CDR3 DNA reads TGTGCCAGCAGTGGAACTCGACAGGCGGACTACACCTTC.

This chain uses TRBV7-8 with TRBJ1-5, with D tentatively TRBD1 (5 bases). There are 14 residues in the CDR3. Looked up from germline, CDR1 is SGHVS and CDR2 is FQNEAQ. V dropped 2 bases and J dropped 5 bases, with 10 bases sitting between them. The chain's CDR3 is CASSLPGYDQPQHF. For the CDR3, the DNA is TGTGCCAGCAGCTTACCAGGGTATGATCAGCCCCAGCATTTT.

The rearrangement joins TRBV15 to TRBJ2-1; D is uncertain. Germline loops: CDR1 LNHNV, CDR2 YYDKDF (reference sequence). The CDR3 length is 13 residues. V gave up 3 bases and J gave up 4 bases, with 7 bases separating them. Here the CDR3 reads CATSSQEYNEQFF. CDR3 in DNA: TGTGCCACCAGCAGTCAGGAATACAATGAGCAGTTCTTC.

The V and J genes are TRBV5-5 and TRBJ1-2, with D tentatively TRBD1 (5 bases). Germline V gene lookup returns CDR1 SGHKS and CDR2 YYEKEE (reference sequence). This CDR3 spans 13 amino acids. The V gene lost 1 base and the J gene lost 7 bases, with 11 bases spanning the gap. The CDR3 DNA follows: TGTGCCAGCAGCTTGATACAGGCAACTGGCTACACCTTC. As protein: CASSLIQATGYTF.

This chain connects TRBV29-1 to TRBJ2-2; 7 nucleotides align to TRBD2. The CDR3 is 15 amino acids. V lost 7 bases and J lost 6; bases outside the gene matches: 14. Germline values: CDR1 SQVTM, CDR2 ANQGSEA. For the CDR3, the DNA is TGCAGCGGGGGGGGGACGGGAGAGGAGGCCGGGGAGCTGTTTTTT. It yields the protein CSGGGTGEEAGELFF.

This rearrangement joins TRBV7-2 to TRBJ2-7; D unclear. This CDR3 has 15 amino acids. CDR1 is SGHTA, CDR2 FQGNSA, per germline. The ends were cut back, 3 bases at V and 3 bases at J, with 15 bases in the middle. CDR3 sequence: CASSFEFVNDYEQYF. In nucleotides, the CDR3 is TGTGCCAGCAGCTTCGAGTTTGTTAACGACTACGAGCAGTACTTC.

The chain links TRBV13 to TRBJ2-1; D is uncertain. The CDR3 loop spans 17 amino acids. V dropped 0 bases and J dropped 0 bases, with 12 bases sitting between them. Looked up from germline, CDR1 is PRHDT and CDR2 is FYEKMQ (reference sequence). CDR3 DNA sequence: TGTGCCAGCAGCTTAGGTACAGCCCTAAGCTCCTACAATGAGCAGTTCTTC. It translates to CASSLGTALSSYNEQFF.

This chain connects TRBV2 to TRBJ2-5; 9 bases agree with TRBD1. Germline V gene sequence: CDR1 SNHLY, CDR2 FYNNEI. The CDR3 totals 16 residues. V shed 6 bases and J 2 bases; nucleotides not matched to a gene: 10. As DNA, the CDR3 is TGTGCCAGCAGGAATATCGGGACAGGGAAGCAAGAGACCCAGTACTTC. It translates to CASRNIGTGKQETQYF.

The CDR3 loop reads CASSSAGLETQYF. The CDR3 nucleotides are TGCGCCAGCAGCTCGGCGGGGTTAGAGACCCAGTACTTC. J is TRBJ2-5 and V is TRBV5-1; D may be TRBD2 (6 bases). Germline V gives CDR1 SGHRS, CDR2 YFSETQ. This CDR3 comprises 13 residues. Between the trimmed V and J ends, which lost 3 bases and 4 bases, there was a span of 10 bases.

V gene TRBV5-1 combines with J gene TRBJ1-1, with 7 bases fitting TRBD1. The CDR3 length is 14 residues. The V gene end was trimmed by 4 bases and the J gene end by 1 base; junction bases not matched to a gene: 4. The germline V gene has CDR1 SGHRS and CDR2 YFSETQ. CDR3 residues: CASSPQGGNTEAFF. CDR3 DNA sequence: TGCGCCAGCAGCCCCCAGGGGGGGAACACTGAAGCTTTCTTT.

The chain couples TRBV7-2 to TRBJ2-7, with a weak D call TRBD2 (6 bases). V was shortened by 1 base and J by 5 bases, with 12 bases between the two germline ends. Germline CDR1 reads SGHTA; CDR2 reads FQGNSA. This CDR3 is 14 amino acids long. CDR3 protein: CASSLGSGEDEQYF. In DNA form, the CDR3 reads TGTGCCAGCAGCTTAGGATCGGGGGAGGACGAGCAGTACTTC.

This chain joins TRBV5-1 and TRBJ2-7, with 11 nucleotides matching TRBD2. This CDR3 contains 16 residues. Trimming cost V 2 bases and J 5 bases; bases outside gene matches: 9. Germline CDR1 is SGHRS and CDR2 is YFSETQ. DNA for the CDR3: TGCGCCAGCAGCTTCATATCTAGCGGGGGGATTAACGAGCAGTACTTC. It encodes CASSFISSGGINEQYF. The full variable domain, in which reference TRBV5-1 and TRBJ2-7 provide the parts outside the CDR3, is KAGVTQTPRYLIKTRGQQVTLSCSPISGHRSVSWYQQTPGQGLQFLFEYFSETQRNKGNFPGRFSGRQFSNSRSEMNVSTLELGDSALYLCASSFISSGGINEQYFGPGTRLTVT.

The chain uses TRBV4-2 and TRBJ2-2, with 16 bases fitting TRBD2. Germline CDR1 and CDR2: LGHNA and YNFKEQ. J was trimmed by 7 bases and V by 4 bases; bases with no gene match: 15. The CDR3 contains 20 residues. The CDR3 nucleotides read TGTGCCAGCAGCCTCTCTCCGGGGACTAGCGGGAGGGCCGGGGGCGGGGAGCTGTTTTTT. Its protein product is CASSLSPGTSGRAGGGELFF.

CDR3 coding DNA: TGTGCCAGCAGCCTAAGTCCTTCAAACACTGAAGCTTTCTTT. Translated: CASSLSPSNTEAFF. The chain recombines TRBV7-8 with TRBJ1-1; D gene ambiguous. The germline CDR1 and CDR2 sequences are SGHVS and FQNEAQ. The germline V and J ends were trimmed by 5 bases and 2 bases, with 12 bases remaining between them. The CDR3 length is 14 residues.

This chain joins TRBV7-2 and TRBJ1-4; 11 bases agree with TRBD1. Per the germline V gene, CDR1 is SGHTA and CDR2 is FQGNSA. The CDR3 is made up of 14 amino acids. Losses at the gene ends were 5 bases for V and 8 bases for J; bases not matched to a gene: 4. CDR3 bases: TGTGCCAGCAGCCGGGGACAGGGGGGCGAAAAACTGTTTTTT. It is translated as CASSRGQGGEKLFF.

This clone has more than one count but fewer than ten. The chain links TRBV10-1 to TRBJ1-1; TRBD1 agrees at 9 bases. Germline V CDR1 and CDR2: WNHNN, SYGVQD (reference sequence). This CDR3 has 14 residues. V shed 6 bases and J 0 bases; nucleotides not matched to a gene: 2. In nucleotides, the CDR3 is TGCGCCAGCAGACGGGACAGGGTGAACACTGAAGCTTTCTTT. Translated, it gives CASRRDRVNTEAFF.

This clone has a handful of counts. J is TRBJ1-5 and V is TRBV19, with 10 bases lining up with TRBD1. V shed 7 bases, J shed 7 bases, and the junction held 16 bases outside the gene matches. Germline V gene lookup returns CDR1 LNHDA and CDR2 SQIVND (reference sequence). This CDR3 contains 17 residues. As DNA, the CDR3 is TGTGCCAGTAATGGACCGGGACAGGGGCCCCGTTGGCAGCCCCAGCATTTT. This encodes CASNGPGQGPRWQPQHF. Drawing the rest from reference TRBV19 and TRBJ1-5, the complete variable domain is DGGITQSPKYLFRKEGQNVTLSCEQNLNHDAMYWYRQDPGQGLRLIYYSQIVNDFQKGDIAEGYSVSREKKESFPLTVTSAQKNPTAFYLCASNGPGQGPRWQPQHFGDGTRLSIL.

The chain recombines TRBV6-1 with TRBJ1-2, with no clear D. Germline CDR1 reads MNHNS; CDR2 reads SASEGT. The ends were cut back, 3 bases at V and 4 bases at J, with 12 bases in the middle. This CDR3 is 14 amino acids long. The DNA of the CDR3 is TGTGCCAGCAGTGAGTCCGGGGAACCCTATGGCTACACCTTC. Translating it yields CASSESGEPYGYTF.

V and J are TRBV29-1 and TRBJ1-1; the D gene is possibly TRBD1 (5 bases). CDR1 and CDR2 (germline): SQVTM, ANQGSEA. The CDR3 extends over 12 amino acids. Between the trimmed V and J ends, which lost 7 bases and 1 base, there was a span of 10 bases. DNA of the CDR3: TGCAGCGCCGCAGGGAAGAACACTGAAGCTTTCTTT. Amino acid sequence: CSAAGKNTEAFF.

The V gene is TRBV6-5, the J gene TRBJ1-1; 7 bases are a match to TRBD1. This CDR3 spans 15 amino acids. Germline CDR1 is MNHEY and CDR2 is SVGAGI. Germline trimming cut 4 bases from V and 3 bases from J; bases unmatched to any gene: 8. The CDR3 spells CASSSGTVPHTEAFF. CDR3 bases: TGTGCCAGCAGTTCCGGGACAGTTCCTCACACTGAAGCTTTCTTT.

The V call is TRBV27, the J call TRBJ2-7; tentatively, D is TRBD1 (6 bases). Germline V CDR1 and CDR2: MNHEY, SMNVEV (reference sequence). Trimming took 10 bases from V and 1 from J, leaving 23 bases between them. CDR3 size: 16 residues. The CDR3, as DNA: TGTGCCACCTTGAAACGAAGGACAGTTAGGTCCTACGAGCAGTACTTC. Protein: CATLKRRTVRSYEQYF.

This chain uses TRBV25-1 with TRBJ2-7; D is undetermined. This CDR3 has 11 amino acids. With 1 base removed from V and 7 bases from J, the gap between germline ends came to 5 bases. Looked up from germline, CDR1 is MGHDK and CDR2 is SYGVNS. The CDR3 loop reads CASSEFQEQYF. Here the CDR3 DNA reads TGTGCCAGCAGTGAATTTCAAGAGCAGTACTTC.

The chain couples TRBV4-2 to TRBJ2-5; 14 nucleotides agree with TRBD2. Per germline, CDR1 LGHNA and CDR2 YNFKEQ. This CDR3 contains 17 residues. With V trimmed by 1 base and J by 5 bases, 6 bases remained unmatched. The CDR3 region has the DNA TGTGCCAGCAGCCAAGGCGGGGGACTAGCGGGGGTCGAGACCCAGTACTTC. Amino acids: CASSQGGGLAGVETQYF.